Presented here are 10 T cell receptor beta chains from one specimen sequenced in a study of cytomegalovirus exposure and HLA in healthy donors (dated by TCRdb to 2016 to 2017). Libraries were made using the immunoSEQ multiplex PCR assay. A mixture of 60 forward primers for TCR Vbeta segments and 13 reverse primers for TCR Jbeta segments was used in the multiplex PCR. The immuneACCESS repertoire file appears here via TCRdb, limited to in-frame rearrangements. These files lack a portion of the clones; in checked studies, under half of the deficit traces to unresolved V genes, and the cause of the others is not known. This sample is represented by 110,000 or so clones; roughly 87% of them were singletons. 1.5% of the sample lies in the top ten. Sequenced material: PBMCs. These TCRs come from a woman under 30 in good health and CMV-seronegative.

The genes are TRBV9 and TRBJ2-3; 7 nucleotides match TRBD1. Per the germline V gene, CDR1 is SGDLS and CDR2 is YYNGEE. Losses at the gene ends were 4 bases for V and 4 bases for J; bases not matched to a gene: 12. This CDR3 contains 16 residues. CDR3 bases: TGTGCCAGCAGCCCCCGGGCAGGGGGTAGTCCAGATACGCAGTATTTT. This codes for CASSPRAGGSPDTQYF.

Of note for this clone: At one boundary the junction diverges from the germline segment, which might be a read error. The rearrangement uses TRBV7-9 and TRBJ1-3; D is unresolved. The CDR3 is made up of 13 amino acids. Germline lookup yields CDR1 SEHNR and CDR2 FQNEAQ (reference sequence). The DNA for the CDR3 is TGTTCCAGCAGCCGGAGCTCTGGAAACACCATATATTTT. This encodes CSSSRSSGNTIYF.

This clone was picked up a small number of times. V gene TRBV4-2 combines with J gene TRBJ2-1; TRBD2 matches 8 bases. Trimming took 4 bases from V and 0 from J; bases not matched to a gene: 5. There are 16 residues in the CDR3. Germline V gene lookup returns CDR1 LGHNA and CDR2 YNFKEQ. CDR3 bases: TGTGCCAGCAGCCCGGTAGCGGGGAGCTCCTACAATGAGCAGTTCTTC. Translating gives CASSPVAGSSYNEQFF.

CDR3 sequence: CASSPPDPYRQFF. The CDR3 DNA sequence: TGTGCCAGCAGCCCGCCCGATCCCTATCGGCAGTTCTTC. The chain is built from TRBV4-2 and TRBJ2-1; D ambiguous. CDR1 LGHNA and CDR2 YNFKEQ come from the germline V gene. The CDR3 totals 13 residues. The V end lost 4 bases, the J end lost 12 bases, and 16 bases lay between the germline ends.

J is TRBJ1-5 and V is TRBV12-5, with D tentatively TRBD1 (5 bases). Trimming left V 4 bases short and J 5 bases short, with 15 bases between. Looked up from germline, CDR1 is LGHNT and CDR2 is FRNRAP. The CDR3 sequence is 15 residues long. This CDR3 reads CASGSHAPGDQPQHF. In nucleotides, the CDR3 is TGTGCTAGTGGTTCCCACGCCCCGGGGGATCAGCCCCAGCATTTT.

J is TRBJ1-5 and V is TRBV7-2, with D perhaps TRBD1 (5 bases). With 6 bases removed from V and 3 bases from J, the gap between germline ends came to 12 bases. The CDR3 extends over 14 amino acids. The V gene's germline CDR1 is SGHTA and CDR2 FQGNSA. CDR3 sequence reads: CASSTDRSNQPQHF. The CDR3 nucleotides are TGTGCCAGCAGTACTGACAGATCCAATCAGCCCCAGCATTTT.

The chain couples TRBV7-2 to TRBJ2-1, with TRBD1 matching over 11 bases. There are 14 residues in the CDR3. Germline CDR1 is SGHTA and CDR2 is FQGNSA. The CDR3 loop reads CGGRPGQGVDEQFF. The CDR3 DNA reads as TGTGGGGGGCGTCCGGGACAGGGGGTTGATGAGCAGTTCTTC.

The chain employs TRBV4-3 and TRBJ2-3; 11 nucleotides agree with TRBD2. Trimming took 4 bases from V and 4 from J; bases not matched to a gene: 4. CDR1 and CDR2 from the germline V gene are LGHNA and YSLEER. This CDR3 comprises 15 residues. The CDR3 nucleotides are TGCGCCAGCAGCCGTAGCGGGGGGGCAGCAGATACGCAGTATTTT. This translates into CASSRSGGAADTQYF.

J is TRBJ2-2 and V is TRBV2, with D maybe TRBD1 (6 bases). The germline V gene encodes CDR1 SNHLY and CDR2 FYNNEI. The V gene lost 5 bases and the J gene lost 4 bases, with 14 bases spanning the gap. CDR3 length equals 15 residues. CDR3 coding DNA: TGTGCCAGCAGTCCGGACAGCTTCCTCACCGGGGAGCTGTTTTTT. Amino acids: CASSPDSFLTGELFF.

The genes are TRBV5-4 and TRBJ2-1; the D gene is possibly TRBD2 (5 bases). In germline, CDR1 is SGHNT, CDR2 YYREEE (reference sequence). This CDR3 spans 12 amino acids. V was trimmed by 1 base and J by 10 bases, leaving 9 bases between them. For the CDR3, the DNA is TGTGCCAGCAGCTTGCCTAGCAAGGAGCAGTTCTTC. It is translated as CASSLPSKEQFF.